This entry lists 30 T cell receptor beta chains sequenced from one sample in a study of regulatory T cells in long-lasting Graves disease. Time point noted: newly diagnosed GD, antithyroid drugs for less than 3 months. Researchers made the TCR library from RNA that was extracted from PBMCs. CDR3 regions were amplified by Arm-PCR using iRepertoire HTBI primers to build TCR beta libraries. MiXCR, run by TCRdb on the multiplex PCR reads, gives a single entry per CDR3 protein. Seen here are about 430,000 distinct CDR3 sequences, 15% observed once, and the top ten hold about 8%. The same specimen was also included in a second study, on T cells in Graves' hyperthyroidism and ophthalmopathy.

This specimen consisted of peripheral blood mononuclear cells (PBMCs), obtained at new diagnosis, from a patient treated with antithyroid drugs. These receptors were obtained from a middle-aged woman with Graves disease.

In its sample, this clonotype was seen many times. The CDR3 sequence: CASSEWGRSVGLNEQFF. The DNA of the CDR3 is TGCGCCAGCAGTGAGTGGGGGCGAAGTGTGGGGCTCAATGAGCAGTTCTTC. This chain links TRBV10-2 with TRBJ2-1; the D gene is possibly TRBD1 (6 bases). This CDR3 contains 17 residues. Trimming removed 1 base at V and 6 bases at J, with 19 bases between. Per the germline V gene, CDR1 is WSHSY and CDR2 is SAAADI.

This clonotype was found many times. The V call is TRBV14, the J call TRBJ2-1, with D possibly matching TRBD1 (6 bases). Deletions cut 4 bases from V and 9 bases from J, with 13 bases between. This CDR3 has 13 amino acids. The germline gives CDR1 SGHDN, CDR2 FVKESK. The CDR3 loop reads CASSLLRGGEQFF. The CDR3 DNA sequence: TGTGCCAGCAGCCTACTCAGGGGCGGTGAGCAGTTCTTC.

The gene calls are TRBV2 and TRBJ2-7, with 11 bases fitting TRBD1. The CDR3 spans 15 residues. With 6 bases clipped from V and 3 bases from J, the junction kept 7 bases outside the gene matches. Germline CDR1 is SNHLY and CDR2 is FYNNEI. CDR3 coding DNA: TGTGCCAGCAGAGCCGGGACAGGGGGGGTCTACGAGCAGTACTTC. Translated, it gives CASRAGTGGVYEQYF.

The chain joins TRBV5-4 to TRBJ2-6; D is possibly TRBD1 (5 bases). Between the trimmed V and J ends, which lost 4 bases and 1 base, there was a span of 15 bases. Germline V gene data show CDR1 as SGHNT and CDR2 as YYREEE (reference sequence). This CDR3 is built from 17 residues. The CDR3 loop is CASSNLDKESGANVLTF. The CDR3 bases are TGTGCCAGCAGCAACCTGGACAAGGAGTCTGGGGCCAACGTCCTGACTTTC.

This clonotype has only a few counts. V is TRBV6-2 or TRBV6-3 and J is TRBJ2-3; 11 bases map to TRBD2. V shed 4 bases, J shed 4 bases, and the junction held 7 bases outside the gene matches. The CDR3 has 16 residues. CDR1 is MNHEY and CDR2 is SVGEGT in the germline V gene. This chain's CDR3 is CASSSEIAGGADTQYF. The CDR3 bases are TGTGCCAGCAGTTCCGAGATAGCGGGAGGGGCAGATACGCAGTATTTT.

There are many counts of this clonotype. V is TRBV7-9 and J is TRBJ2-1; unclear D gene. This CDR3 has 15 residues. Looked up from germline, CDR1 is SEHNR and CDR2 is FQNEAQ (reference sequence). V was pared by 3 bases and J by 9 bases, with 18 bases between. DNA for the CDR3: TGTGCCAGCAGCTTGTTGACTGGGAAAGTGGCTGAGCAGTTCTTC. Its translation is CASSLLTGKVAEQFF.

This clonotype was counted a few times. The rearrangement links TRBV10-3 to TRBJ1-1; D gene uncertain. Trimming took off 4 bases at V and 2 bases at J, with 8 bases between the two ends. The CDR3 runs 13 residues. The germline CDR1 and CDR2 sequences are ENHRY and SYGVKD. CDR3 sequence reads: CAISGSVNTEAFF. Written as DNA, the CDR3 is TGTGCCATCAGTGGATCGGTAAACACTGAAGCTTTCTTT.

In its sample, this clonotype was seen many times. This rearrangement joins TRBV30 to TRBJ2-3; perhaps TRBD2 as D (5 bases). Germline V lookup: CDR1 GTSNPN, CDR2 SVGIG (reference sequence). CDR3 length: 14 residues. V was cut by 2 bases and J by 0 bases, with 9 bases left in between. CDR3: CAWSSGGSTDTQYF. The CDR3 coding sequence is TGTGCCTGGAGTTCCGGCGGGAGCACAGATACGCAGTATTTT.

To note about this clonotype: One junction end does not reproduce the germline sequence, and a read error may be involved. This chain joins TRBV7-2 and TRBJ2-1, with 15 nucleotides matching TRBD2. The CDR3 is 15 amino acids. The germline gives CDR1 SGHTA, CDR2 FQGNSA. The CDR3 bases are TGTGCCAGCAGCCAGGGACTAGCGGGAGGACGGGAGCAGTCCTTC. Translated: CASSQGLAGGREQSF. Complete variable domain (other parts from reference TRBV7-2 and TRBJ2-1): GAGVSQSPSNKVTEKGKDVELRCDPISGHTALYWYRQSLGQGLEFLIYFQGNSAPDKSGLPSDRFSAERTGGSVSTLTIQRTQQEDSAVYLCASSQGLAGGREQSFGPGTRLTVL.

This clonotype was counted ten times or more. Written as DNA, the CDR3 is TGTGCCAGCAGTTCAGGGACTCGGGAGACCCAGTACTTC. Encoded protein: CASSSGTRETQYF. The J gene is TRBJ2-5, the V gene TRBV2; D is possibly TRBD2 (6 bases). CDR3 length: 13 residues. Looked up from germline, CDR1 is SNHLY and CDR2 is FYNNEI. V lost 5 bases, J lost 5 bases, and 12 bases lay in between.

This clonotype was observed many times. The rearrangement uses TRBV6-2 or TRBV6-3 and TRBJ2-5; a weak D match, TRBD2 (6 bases). Germline V gene lookup returns CDR1 MNHEY and CDR2 SVGEGT. CDR3 length: 15 amino acids. V lost 6 bases and J lost 5, with 19 bases in between. CDR3 DNA: TGTGCCAGCAGCACTGCTGGGGCGGGGAGGGAGACCCAGTACTTC. Translation: CASSTAGAGRETQYF.

This clonotype was counted ten times or more. The chain carries TRBV2 and TRBJ2-7; 8 bases fit TRBD1. The CDR3 totals 12 residues. CDR1 SNHLY and CDR2 FYNNEI come from the germline V gene. After removal of 11 bases from V and 4 bases from J, the junction contained 7 bases not matched to a gene. CDR3 bases: TGTGCCGGACGACAGGGGTGGTACGAGCAGTACTTC. Translation gives CAGRQGWYEQYF.

This clonotype was observed at least ten times. J is TRBJ2-1 and V is TRBV12-3 or TRBV12-4; D is unclear. The CDR3 totals 15 residues. V was trimmed by 8 bases and J by 0 bases, leaving 14 bases between them. CDR3 bases: TGTGCCAGCGGGCGACTGGGAAGCTCCTACAATGAGCAGTTCTTC. It is translated as CASGRLGSSYNEQFF.

The table lists this clonotype with many counts. The V gene is TRBV5-1, the J gene TRBJ2-7; 10 bases are shared with TRBD2. Trimming cost V 0 bases and J 3 bases; bases outside gene matches: 6. This CDR3 contains 16 residues. Germline V lookup: CDR1 SGHRS, CDR2 YFSETQ. The DNA for the CDR3 is TGCGCCAGCAGCTTGGCGGCTAGCGGGAGTGTCTACGAGCAGTACTTC. Amino acid sequence: CASSLAASGSVYEQYF.

At least ten counts were recorded for this clonotype. This sequence joins TRBV27 and TRBJ2-1; D may be TRBD1 (5 bases). V was shortened by 0 bases and J by 0 bases, with 9 bases between the two germline ends. The CDR3 runs to 16 residues. Germline-derived CDR1 and CDR2 are MNHEY and SMNVEV (reference sequence). This chain's CDR3 is CASSLSRESSYNEQFF. In DNA form, the CDR3 reads TGTGCCAGCAGTTTATCCAGGGAAAGCTCCTACAATGAGCAGTTCTTC.

This clonotype was counted a few times. The rearrangement links TRBV30 to TRBJ2-3; D not resolved. This CDR3 comprises 14 residues. The germline V gene encodes CDR1 GTSNPN and CDR2 SVGIG (reference sequence). Trimming took 2 bases from V and 1 from J, leaving 10 bases between them. CDR3 DNA: TGTGCCTGGAGTACACCGGTCGGCACAGATACGCAGTATTTT. Translated: CAWSTPVGTDTQYF.

This clonotype was found a few times. The chain links TRBV20-1 to TRBJ1-2; the D gene is possibly TRBD1 (5 bases). Germline values: CDR1 DFQATT, CDR2 SNEGSKA (reference sequence). This CDR3 region has 15 residues. Trimming pared 2 bases from V and 1 base from J, leaving 14 bases between. CDR3 bases: TGCAGTGCTAGATATTTGGGACGGAGTAACTATGGCTACACCTTC. As protein: CSARYLGRSNYGYTF.

V and J are TRBV6-5 and TRBJ2-1; 7 positions match TRBD2. CDR1 and CDR2 from the germline V gene are MNHEY and SVGAGI. The CDR3 has 14 amino acids. V was pared by 2 bases and J by 6 bases, with 4 bases of the junction left unmatched. The DNA of the CDR3 is TGTGCCAGCAGTTACCGACTAGCCGGCAATGAGCAGTTCTTC. The encoded protein is CASSYRLAGNEQFF.

This chain uses TRBV2 with TRBJ1-5, with unresolved D. CDR1 is SNHLY and CDR2 is FYNNEI in the germline V gene. CDR3 length: 15 residues. The V end lost 6 bases, the J end lost 2 bases, and 14 bases lay between the germline ends. CDR3 amino acids: CASSPIDKRNQPQHF. For the CDR3, the DNA is TGTGCCAGCAGCCCTATTGACAAGCGCAATCAGCCCCAGCATTTT. Together with reference TRBV2 and TRBJ1-5, the CDR3 gives the full variable domain: EPEVTQTPSHQVTQMGQEVILRCVPISNHLYFYWYRQILGQKVEFLVSFYNNEISEKSEIFDDQFSVERPDGSNFTLKIRSTKLEDSAMYFCASSPIDKRNQPQHFGDGTRLSIL.

The V gene is TRBV20-1, the J gene TRBJ1-1; tentatively, D is TRBD1 (5 bases). V was pared by 3 bases and J by 0 bases, with 11 bases between. This CDR3 has 14 residues. Germline-derived CDR1 and CDR2 are DFQATT and SNEGSKA (reference sequence). Here the CDR3 DNA reads TGCAGTGCTAGCAGCGGACACATGAACACTGAAGCTTTCTTT. Amino acid sequence: CSASSGHMNTEAFF.

CDR3 DNA: TGCAGCGCAGTGGACAGATATGGCTACACCTTC. Protein: CSAVDRYGYTF. The rearrangement uses TRBV29-1 and TRBJ1-2; D is possibly TRBD1 (6 bases). V lost 7 bases and J 5 bases, leaving 11 bases between the germline ends. Germline CDR1 reads SQVTM; CDR2 reads ANQGSEA. The CDR3 is 11 amino acids.

This clonotype occurred many times. The rearrangement links TRBV7-2 to TRBJ2-7; D unclear. The CDR3 consists of 12 residues. Germline CDR1 is SGHTA and CDR2 is FQGNSA. Trimming took off 5 bases at V and 3 bases at J, with 8 bases between the two ends. CDR3 in amino acids: CASSTIGYEQYF. The CDR3 DNA follows: TGTGCCAGCAGCACCATAGGCTACGAGCAGTACTTC.

This clonotype was detected many times. V and J are TRBV2 and TRBJ2-3; D uncertain. Germline CDR1 and CDR2: SNHLY and FYNNEI. The V gene lost 8 bases and the J gene lost 4 bases, with 19 bases spanning the gap. The CDR3 consists of 15 residues. CDR3 coding DNA: TGTGCCAGCCACCCAGAGGCTCCCCGGGCAGATACGCAGTATTTT. Translated: CASHPEAPRADTQYF.

V and J are TRBV2 and TRBJ2-1; TRBD2 matches at 8 bases. The germline V gene has CDR1 SNHLY and CDR2 FYNNEI. V gave up 2 bases and J gave up 0 bases; unmatched junction bases: 9. The CDR3 contains 18 residues. CDR3 nucleotide sequence: TGTGCCAGCAGTGAACGGGGGGGGGGGCCTCCCTCCTACAATGAGCAGTTCTTC. It is translated as CASSERGGGPPSYNEQFF.

This clonotype was picked up many times. The CDR3 nucleotides are TGTGCGACCCGGCAGGCCCCAAGAGAGACCCAGTACTTC. It specifies CATRQAPRETQYF. V gene TRBV28 combines with J gene TRBJ2-5, with D unclear. CDR3 length equals 13 residues. Per germline, CDR1 MDHEN and CDR2 SYDVKM.

This clonotype was counted at least ten times. As DNA, the CDR3 is TGTGCCAGCAGTTCGCCGGGACAGGGGTCAGATTATACGGGGGAGCAGTACTTC. As protein: CASSSPGQGSDYTGEQYF. The gene calls are TRBV28 and TRBJ2-7; 10 bases are a match to TRBD1. Germline V CDR1 and CDR2: MDHEN, SYDVKM. The CDR3 covers 18 residues. Losses at the gene ends were 4 bases for V and 7 bases for J; bases not matched to a gene: 19.

This clonotype was counted a single time. The rearrangement joins TRBV5-1 to TRBJ2-5; the D gene is possibly TRBD2 (5 bases). The CDR3 extends over 14 amino acids. Germline CDR1 is SGHRS and CDR2 is YFSETQ. V was trimmed by 2 bases and J by 4 bases, leaving 12 bases between them. CDR3 bases: TGCGCCAGCAGCTTAGCAGATGGAGGAGAGACCCAGTACTTC. Its translation: CASSLADGGETQYF.

This clonotype was seen repeatedly, ten times or more. V is TRBV28 and J is TRBJ1-5; D ambiguous. This CDR3 has 16 amino acids. Germline CDR1 is MDHEN and CDR2 is SYDVKM. V gave up 6 bases and J gave up 2 bases, with 17 bases separating them. The CDR3 is CASSQFRINGNQPQHF. CDR3 DNA sequence: TGTGCCAGCAGCCAGTTCCGGATCAATGGCAATCAGCCCCAGCATTTT.

Points on this clonotype: At one of its ends the junction is not consistent with the germline gene, which may arise from a read error. V and J are TRBV2 and TRBJ2-7, with D perhaps TRBD1 (6 bases). Germline values: CDR1 SNHLY, CDR2 FYNNEI. The CDR3 length is 12 residues. In DNA form, the CDR3 reads TGTGCCAGCAGTTCCCACGGGGTACAGGGTGGCTTC. It codes for CASSSHGVQGGF.

Of note for this clonotype: A much larger clone sits a single nucleotide away, making a read error possible. This chain uses TRBV5-6 with TRBJ2-1; D not resolved. V was cut by 4 bases and J by 3 bases, with 17 bases left in between. Germline lookup yields CDR1 SGHDT and CDR2 YYEEEE. This CDR3 is built from 16 residues. The CDR3 is CASSEALRGLYNEQFF. CDR3 coding DNA: TGTGCCAGCAGCGAGGCTTTACGAGGTCTCTACAATGAGCAGTTCTTC.